This paragraph covers one T cell receptor (beta chain) sequence. Its specificity is unknown. The germline V gene encodes CDR1 SQVTM and CDR2 ANQGSEA. CDR3 length: 13 residues. J was trimmed by 6 bases and V by 4 bases; bases with no gene match: 3. Amplification of TCR beta CDR3 regions was performed using RNA transcripts as template. When the TCR CDR3 underwent first-round RT-PCR, the HTBI primer set was used. One entry per CDR3 protein results from TCRdb running MiXCR on the multiplex PCR reads. The sample lists about 570,000 distinct CDR3 sequences; around 42% were seen once. The record originates from a study of T cells in Graves' hyperthyroidism and ophthalmopathy. Findings and limits, study-wide: Most thyroid clonotypes expanded above 0.001 appeared in blood too. Ophthalmopathy could be told apart from stable hyperthyroidism with a 13 V-J model. Model output signaled ophthalmopathy a median 6.5 months ahead of onset.

Uncontrolled infection, other autoimmune disease, pregnancy or lactation barred patients from enrollment. The clonotype comes from an adult woman with Graves' disease, either hyperthyroidism or ophthalmopathy (not recorded which). Sequencing input: peripheral blood or thyroid tissue (not recorded which). The J gene is TRBJ2-7, the V gene TRBV29-1; 13 bases line up with TRBD2. CDR3 residues: CSVAGLAGREQYF. CDR3 nucleotide sequence: TGCAGCGTTGCGGGACTAGCGGGACGCGAGCAGTACTTC.